This T cell receptor (beta chain) was identified in a study of control samples from healthy donors and cancer patients. The table came from immunoSEQ multiplex PCR; TCRdb's copy has only in-frame clones and leaves some out. The table has about 120,000 clones, 85% to 95% seen once. There are 15 residues in the CDR3. Germline CDR1 is SGHTA and CDR2 is FQGNSA. V was clipped by 3 bases and J by 7 bases, with 13 bases between them. The sample taken for sequencing was PBMCs. The clonotype originates from a man aged 50-59 years with head and neck cancer. The V and J genes are TRBV7-2 and TRBJ1-6, with a possible D match to TRBD1 (5 bases). CDR3 nucleotides: TGTGCCAGCAGCTTGCAGGCTGGGGGAAATTCACCCCTCCACTTT. Amino acids: CASSLQAGGNSPLHF.